The entry below describes one T cell receptor (beta chain). What it recognizes is unknown. It was with unique molecular identifiers that the TCRbeta library was prepared. TCRdb fed the PCR reads into MiXCR, producing one record per CDR3 protein. The profile shows 97,000 or so distinct CDR3 sequences, about 5.6% of them singletons. This sample was taken from a study of T-cell reconstitution after alpha-beta-depleted transplantation in children. Study results and caveats: Recipient T cells and thymic progenitors that survived were the source of the high TCRbeta diversity seen at day 60 in some patients. Expanded graft clones, several hundred of them, were reportedly the source of alpha-beta T cells about two months after transplant. Once a year had passed after transplant, T-cell counts and diversity came mostly from newly produced T cells.

Per germline, CDR1 SGHRS and CDR2 YFSETQ. The CDR3 has 11 amino acids. V was trimmed by 5 bases and J by 6 bases, leaving 8 bases between them. The chain is built from TRBV5-1 and TRBJ1-1; D is unresolved. The TCR comes from a female patient aged 2-15 years who had a stem cell transplant for Fanconi anemia, so the T cells may come from the graft donor. The material sequenced was PBMCs, mostly from graft donor cells, taken 60 days after TCRalphabeta/CD19-depleted stem cell transplant. Here the CDR3 DNA reads TGCGCCAGCAGTAACGGCCCTGAAGCTTTCTTT. Amino acid sequence: CASSNGPEAFF.